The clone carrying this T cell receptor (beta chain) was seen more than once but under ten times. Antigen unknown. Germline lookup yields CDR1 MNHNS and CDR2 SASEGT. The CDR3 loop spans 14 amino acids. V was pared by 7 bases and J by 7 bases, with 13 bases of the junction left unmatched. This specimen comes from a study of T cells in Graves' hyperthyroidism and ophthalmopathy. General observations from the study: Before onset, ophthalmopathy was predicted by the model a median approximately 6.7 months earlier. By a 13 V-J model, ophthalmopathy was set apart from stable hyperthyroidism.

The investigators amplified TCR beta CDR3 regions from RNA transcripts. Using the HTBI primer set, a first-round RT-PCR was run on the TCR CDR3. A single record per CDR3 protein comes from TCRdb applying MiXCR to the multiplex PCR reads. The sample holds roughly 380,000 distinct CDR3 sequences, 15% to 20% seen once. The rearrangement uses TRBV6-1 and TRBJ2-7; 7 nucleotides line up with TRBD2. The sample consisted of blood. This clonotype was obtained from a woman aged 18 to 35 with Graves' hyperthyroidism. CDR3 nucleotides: TGTGCCAGCACTGAGCTAGCGGAGGCGGGGGAGCAGTACTTC. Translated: CASTELAEAGEQYF.